This T cell receptor beta chain was recorded in a study of technical replicates of blood from a few donors. The length of the CDR3 is 12 residues. The V end was cut by 3 bases, the J end by 6 bases, with 12 bases between. Per germline, CDR1 SQVTM and CDR2 ANQGSEA. The protocol was immunoSEQ multiplex PCR, while the TCRdb copy is restricted to in-frame clones and leaves out a portion. The sample holds roughly 76,000 clones; approximately 94% are singletons and the top ten take 0.26%. Sequencing was performed on T cells isolated from PBMCs. This clonotype was obtained from a human donor in good health. V and J are TRBV29-1 and TRBJ2-7, with D hard to call. The CDR3 DNA is TGCAGCGTTGAGGTCTCAGGTACCGAGCAGTACTTC. It encodes CSVEVSGTEQYF.